This T cell receptor (beta chain) was sequenced during a study of shared clonotypes between healthy human individuals. At deep level, the assay was performed. Sequenced by immunoSEQ multiplex PCR; TCRdb stores in-frame clones only, minus some. The table records roughly 760,000 clones, about 74% of them present only once. Of note for this clone: Its specificity is not known.

Whole-study results and caveats: Relative to their counterparts shared across all four donors, non-shared clonotypes exhibited diminished generation probabilities.

The ends were cut back, 7 bases at V and 4 bases at J, with 14 bases in the middle. This CDR3 is built from 15 residues. Germline loops: CDR1 MNHNS, CDR2 SASEGT. The sequenced sample was memory CD4+ T cells sorted from blood. As for subset: CD45RA-negative fraction. V and J are TRBV6-1 and TRBJ1-6; maybe TRBD1 (5 bases). This clonotype originated in a woman aged 30 to 39 in good health. The DNA for the CDR3 is TGTGCCAGCAAATTCCGGGACGGTTATAATTCACCCCTCCACTTT. Encoded protein: CASKFRDGYNSPLHF.